These 25 T cell receptor beta chains were sequenced from one sample in a study of blood T cells in healthy people across ages. With a J-beta primer mix and a sample-barcoded 5' primer, a second PCR ran roughly 6 to 11 cycles. MiXCR was run by TCRdb on the 5' RACE reads, yielding one entry per CDR3 protein. The sample consists of hundreds of thousands of distinct CDR3 sequences, less than 25% of them appearing once. This sample also belongs to another study, concerning T cells of mothers and their children.

Sample: blood. The receptors were sampled from a boy younger than 18 in good health.

V usage is TRBV9 and J usage is TRBJ2-5, with 12 bases lining up with TRBD2. The DNA end favors TRBJ2-1, so the J call may be wrong. CDR3 length: 15 residues. Germline V gene lookup returns CDR1 SGDLS and CDR2 YYNGEE. CDR3 sequence (DNA): TGTGCCAGCAGCAACACTAGCGGGGGGTACAATGAGCAGTTCTTC. Translated, it gives CASSNTSGGYNEQFF.

This clonotype has more than one count but fewer than ten. The chain combines TRBV20-1 with TRBJ2-7; 9 bases agree with TRBD1. The ends lost 2 bases at V and 2 bases at J; junction bases unmatched: 10. The CDR3 runs to 16 residues. The germline gives CDR1 DFQATT, CDR2 SNEGSKA (reference sequence). This chain's CDR3 is CSARTSGTGFTYEQYF. In DNA form, the CDR3 reads TGCAGTGCTAGAACCTCCGGGACAGGGTTTACCTACGAGCAGTACTTC.

The chain employs TRBV12-3 or TRBV12-4 and TRBJ1-5; tentatively, D is TRBD1 (5 bases). The CDR3 extends over 15 amino acids. The ends were cut back, 0 bases at V and 8 bases at J, with 14 bases in the middle. The CDR3 DNA follows: TGTGCCAGCAGTTTAGCGTTGGCAGGGCTTGAGCCCCAGCATTTT. Its translation is CASSLALAGLEPQHF.

The chain links TRBV6-2 or TRBV6-3 to TRBJ2-1, with 9 bases identical to TRBD2. The CDR3 totals 16 residues. Germline CDR1 is MNHEY and CDR2 is SVGEGT. Trimming at V came to 5 bases and at J to 7 bases, leaving 12 bases not matched to a gene. This CDR3 reads CASSPLTSGSGNEQFF. CDR3 nucleotides: TGTGCCAGCAGTCCGCTGACTAGCGGCTCTGGGAATGAGCAGTTCTTC.

CDR3 coding DNA: TGTGCCAGCAGCGTAGACGGGGGATCCTATGGCTACACCTTC. Its protein product is CASSVDGGSYGYTF. The V and J genes are TRBV9 and TRBJ1-2, with D maybe TRBD1 (5 bases). Germline V gene data show CDR1 as SGDLS and CDR2 as YYNGEE. Trimming removed 0 bases at V and 4 bases at J, with 10 bases between. The CDR3 has 14 residues.

V gene TRBV5-5 combines with J gene TRBJ2-3, with 7 bases matching TRBD2. Germline V gene lookup returns CDR1 SGHKS and CDR2 YYEKEE (reference sequence). The V and J ends lost 4 bases and 4 bases, in that order; junction bases with no gene match: 9. The CDR3 consists of 15 residues. CDR3 sequence reads: CASSPQGGRADTQYF. For the CDR3, the DNA is TGTGCCAGCAGCCCCCAGGGAGGGCGGGCAGATACGCAGTATTTT.

Only a few counts were recorded for this clonotype. The V gene is TRBV6-1, the J gene TRBJ2-1, with 11 bases that match TRBD1. The CDR3 has 17 amino acids. With V trimmed by 7 bases and J by 6 bases, 14 bases remained unmatched. Germline V gene lookup returns CDR1 MNHNS and CDR2 SASEGT. DNA of the CDR3: TGTGCCAGCATCCACTCCAGCTCCGGGACAGGGGGCAATGAGCAGTTCTTC. This translates into CASIHSSSGTGGNEQFF.

This rearrangement joins TRBV4-3 to TRBJ1-1; D not certain. With 3 bases removed from V and 5 bases from J, the gap between germline ends came to 13 bases. Germline-derived CDR1 and CDR2 are LGHNA and YSLEER. The CDR3 contains 14 residues. The CDR3 here is CASSHSGSGTEAFF. The CDR3 DNA reads TGCGCCAGCAGCCACTCTGGGTCCGGGACTGAAGCTTTCTTT.

This clonotype has ten or more counts. The J gene is TRBJ1-1, the V gene TRBV9; 8 bases agree with TRBD1. The CDR3 consists of 17 residues. The trim removed 3 bases at V and 2 bases at J, leaving 12 bases unmatched. CDR1 and CDR2 (germline): SGDLS, YYNGEE. CDR3 region: CASSDPRTGLINTEAFF. For the CDR3, the DNA is TGTGCCAGCAGCGATCCCCGGACAGGGCTGATTAACACTGAAGCTTTCTTT. The full variable domain, in which reference TRBV9 and TRBJ1-1 provide the parts outside the CDR3, is DSGVTQTPKHLITATGQRVTLRCSPRSGDLSVYWYQQSLDQGLQFLIQYYNGEERAKGNILERFSAQQFPDLHSELNLSSLELGDSALYFCASSDPRTGLINTEAFFGQGTRLTVV.

The CDR3 sequence is CSASGVGRQQFF. CDR3 sequence (DNA): TGCAGTGCTAGCGGGGTCGGGAGGCAGCAGTTCTTC. The genes are TRBV20-1 and TRBJ2-5; TRBD2 matches at 7 bases. TRBJ2-1 matches the DNA end more closely, so the J call is doubtful. Germline V lookup: CDR1 DFQATT, CDR2 SNEGSKA (reference sequence). The CDR3 contains 12 residues.

V is TRBV6-2 or TRBV6-3 and J is TRBJ2-1, with D tentatively TRBD1 (6 bases). The CDR3 contains 13 residues. The V gene's germline CDR1 is MNHEY and CDR2 SVGEGT. V was cut by 5 bases and J by 12 bases, with 17 bases left in between. The CDR3: CASSPHTQGVQFF. As DNA, the CDR3 is TGTGCCAGCAGTCCACACACACAGGGAGTGCAGTTCTTC.

The chain employs TRBV20-1 and TRBJ2-1; possible D gene TRBD2, 5 bases. This CDR3 region has 17 residues. In germline, CDR1 is DFQATT, CDR2 SNEGSKA (reference sequence). V was cut by 0 bases and J by 7 bases, with 22 bases left in between. CDR3 loop: CSARDVRDPSLYNEQFF. The CDR3 DNA is TGCAGTGCTAGAGATGTGAGGGATCCGTCTTTGTATAATGAGCAGTTCTTC.

The sample holds one count of this clonotype. The chain employs TRBV23-1 and TRBJ2-3; D is ambiguous. Being an ORF, TRBV23-1 has a function that is uncertain. With 8 bases removed from V and 0 bases from J, the gap between germline ends came to 12 bases. This CDR3 comprises 14 residues. CDR3 sequence (DNA): TGCGCCAGCCCTTTGGACGGTAGCACAGATACGCAGTATTTT. It is translated as CASPLDGSTDTQYF.

V gene TRBV11-2 combines with J gene TRBJ2-7; possibly TRBD2 for D (6 bases). In germline, CDR1 is SGHAT, CDR2 FQNNGV. The CDR3 sequence is 15 residues long. V lost 4 bases to trimming and J lost 5 bases, with 18 bases between them. CDR3 loop: CASSSTPGAGHEQYF. The DNA for the CDR3 is TGTGCCAGCAGCTCGACCCCGGGAGCAGGTCACGAGCAGTACTTC.

This chain joins TRBV7-2 and TRBJ2-1; D may match TRBD1 or TRBD2 (5 bases each). This CDR3 is 16 amino acids long. The germline CDR1 and CDR2 sequences are SGHTA and FQGNSA. The V gene lost 1 base and the J gene lost 5 bases, with 15 bases spanning the gap. This chain's CDR3 is CASSLGGTRAHNEQFF. The CDR3 nucleotides read TGTGCCAGCAGCTTAGGAGGGACCCGGGCCCACAATGAGCAGTTCTTC.

The chain recombines TRBV28 with TRBJ2-5; D is undetermined. TRBJ2-1 matches the DNA end more closely, so the J call is doubtful. This CDR3 contains 15 residues. The germline V gene encodes CDR1 MDHEN and CDR2 SYDVKM. CDR3 DNA: TGTGCCAGCAGTTTACCCGGGCAAATCCCCAATGAGCAGTTCTTC. This encodes CASSLPGQIPNEQFF.

A note on this clonotype: One end of the junction fails to match germline, which may point to a read error. The J gene is TRBJ2-5, the V gene TRBV7-8, with unresolved D. The V gene's germline CDR1 is SGHVS and CDR2 FQNEAQ. The CDR3 is 14 residues long. CDR3 loop: CASNLIGVSETQYF. The CDR3 DNA is TGTGCCAGCAACTTAATAGGTGTCTCAGAGACCCAGTACTTC.

The rearrangement joins TRBV9 to TRBJ2-7; TRBD1 matches at 7 bases. The germline gives CDR1 SGDLS, CDR2 YYNGEE. Trimming took 0 bases from V and 2 from J; bases not matched to a gene: 8. The CDR3 is 16 amino acids. The CDR3 region has the DNA TGTGCCAGCAGCGTAGCTCCCCTGACAGGGACCTACGAGCAGTACTTC. It is translated as CASSVAPLTGTYEQYF.

This clonotype was counted between two and nine times. The rearrangement links TRBV7-9 to TRBJ1-2; 9 bases align to TRBD1. Trimming took 3 bases from V and 4 from J; bases not matched to a gene: 12. CDR3 length: 17 amino acids. Germline V gene data show CDR1 as SEHNR and CDR2 as FQNEAQ (reference sequence). In nucleotides, the CDR3 is TGTGCCAGCAGCTTCCCGGGACAGGGCGTAGGATCCTATGGCTACACCTTC. Protein sequence: CASSFPGQGVGSYGYTF.

The CDR3 region is CASSQDRTLEQFF. The CDR3 DNA follows: TGCGCCAGCAGCCAAGATAGAACCCTAGAGCAGTTCTTC. V usage is TRBV4-3 and J usage is TRBJ2-1; D is unresolved. Trimming stripped 0 bases from V and 10 bases from J, with 10 bases between. CDR1 LGHNA and CDR2 YSLEER come from the germline V gene. This CDR3 contains 13 residues.

There are a few counts of this clonotype. This CDR3 fails to terminate in the conserved phenylalanine or tryptophan, so it likely reflects a read error. The DNA is omitted, as the CDR3 cannot be located on it reliably, and the CDR3 follows TCRdb's listing. The chain employs TRBV15 and TRBJ1-4. CDR1 is LNHNV, CDR2 YYDKDF, per germline (reference sequence). The CDR3 extends over 12 residues, inclusive of both ends. The CDR3 reads CATSRDHVRVFL.

CDR3 loop: CATSSPPGTSVYEQYF. The CDR3, as DNA: TGTGCCACCAGCAGCCCACCGGGGACTAGCGTCTACGAGCAGTACTTC. The chain is built from TRBV15 and TRBJ2-7, with 10 bases matching TRBD2. V lost 3 bases and J lost 3; bases outside the gene matches: 8. The germline gives CDR1 LNHNV, CDR2 YYDKDF (reference sequence). The CDR3 consists of 16 residues.

A few counts support this clonotype. The genes are TRBV7-2 and TRBJ1-2, with 12 bases aligning to TRBD1. The V gene end was trimmed by 3 bases and the J gene end by 2 bases; junction bases not matched to a gene: 7. The CDR3 contains 17 residues. Germline assignment: CDR1 SGHTA and CDR2 FQGNSA. CDR3 in amino acids: CASSLAGTGGSNYGYTF. The CDR3 bases are TGTGCCAGCAGCTTGGCCGGGACAGGGGGCTCCAACTATGGCTACACCTTC.

Only one count was recorded for this clonotype. The chain has TRBV7-9 and TRBJ2-1, with 8 bases lining up with TRBD2. The germline V gene encodes CDR1 SEHNR and CDR2 FQNEAQ (reference sequence). CDR3 length equals 16 residues. Unmatched junction bases numbered 5, after V lost 1 base and J lost 3 bases. CDR3 DNA sequence: TGTGCCAGCAGCTTAGAGGCGGGAGGAGACTACAATGAGCAGTTCTTC. Protein sequence: CASSLEAGGDYNEQFF.

This chain joins TRBV24-1 and TRBJ1-2, with TRBD1 matching 9 bases. V gave up 4 bases and J gave up 4 bases; unmatched junction bases: 6. CDR3 length: 15 amino acids. Germline V gene sequence: CDR1 KGHDR, CDR2 SFDVKD. The DNA of the CDR3 is TGTGCCACCAGTGAGCCGGGACAGGGTGCCTATGGCTACACCTTC. It yields the protein CATSEPGQGAYGYTF.